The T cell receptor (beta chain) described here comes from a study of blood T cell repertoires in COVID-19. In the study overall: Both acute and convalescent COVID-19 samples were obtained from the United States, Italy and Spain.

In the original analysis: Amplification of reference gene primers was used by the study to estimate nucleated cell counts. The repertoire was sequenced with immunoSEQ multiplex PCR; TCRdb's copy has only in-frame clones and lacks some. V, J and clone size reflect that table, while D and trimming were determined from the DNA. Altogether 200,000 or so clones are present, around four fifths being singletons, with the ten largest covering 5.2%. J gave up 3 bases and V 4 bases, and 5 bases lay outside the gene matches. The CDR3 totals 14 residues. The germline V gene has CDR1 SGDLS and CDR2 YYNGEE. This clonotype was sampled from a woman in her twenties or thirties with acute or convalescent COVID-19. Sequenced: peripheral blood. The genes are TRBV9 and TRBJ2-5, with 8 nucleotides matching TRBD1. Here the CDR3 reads CASSLTDREETQYF. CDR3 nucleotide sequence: TGTGCCAGCAGCCTTACGGACAGGGAAGAGACCCAGTACTTC.